This T cell receptor beta chain was identified during a study of blood T cells in healthy people across ages. The use of a sample-barcoded 5' primer and a J-beta primer mix characterized a second PCR of roughly 6 to 11 cycles. TCRdb itself ran the 5' RACE reads through MiXCR, one entry per CDR3 protein. Of roughly 800,000 distinct CDR3 sequences listed, about 34% are singletons. Germline V gene sequence: CDR1 KGHSH, CDR2 LQKENI. V lost 0 bases and J lost 5, with 8 bases in between. The CDR3 extends over 14 amino acids. This clonotype came up a few times. Sequenced material: blood. The chain carries TRBV18 and TRBJ2-1, with D perhaps TRBD1 (5 bases). This clonotype was sampled from a man younger than 30 in good health. Here the CDR3 DNA reads TGTGCCAGCTCACCACCGATAGGGGACAATGAGCAGTTCTTC. Encoded protein: CASSPPIGDNEQFF.